This section outlines one T cell receptor beta chain sequence together with its context. TCRdb's table, derived via immunoSEQ multiplex PCR, lists solely in-frame clones and lacks some. The data contain roughly 40,000 clones, 70% to 90% of them singletons. Looked up from germline, CDR1 is SEHNR and CDR2 is FQNEAQ (reference sequence). The CDR3 length is 14 residues. Trimming removed 0 bases at V and 4 bases at J, with 10 bases between. The record originates from a study of OX40 agonist ivuxolimab in advanced cancers. Across the whole study: Ivuxolimab was delivered to patients intravenously every 2 weeks at doses spanning 0.01 to 10 mg/kg. Of the participants, 40% to 50% had some prior anti-PD-1, anti-PD-L1 or anti-CTLA-4 therapy, which was allowed.

This chain joins TRBV7-9 and TRBJ2-7, with a weak D call TRBD1 (5 bases). The receptor was derived from an adult with an advanced solid tumor such as melanoma, head and neck, liver or kidney cancer. The material sequenced was CD4+ or CD8+ T cells sorted from blood, taken in a trial of the OX40 agonist ivuxolimab. The CDR3, as DNA: TGTGCCAGCAGCTTAGCGCAGGGATTTTACGAGCAGTACTTC. Translating it yields CASSLAQGFYEQYF.